This T cell receptor beta chain was obtained from a study of early T cells in non-severe SARS-CoV-2 infection. The wider study: Bulk RNA isolated from unsorted whole blood underwent sequencing; chains were not paired. General observations from the study: VDJdb matching, biased toward anti-spike CD8 responses, missed private and CD4 specificities.

Attachment of unique molecular identifiers to individual cDNA molecules was performed. TCRdb reprocessed the 5' RACE reads with MiXCR, giving one entry per CDR3 protein. The data contain about 58,000 distinct CDR3 sequences, about 13% of them singletons. This clonotype was picked up many times. Its target is unknown. This receptor was identified in an adult who was a healthcare worker with PCR-confirmed SARS-CoV-2 infection or an uninfected control (not recorded which). The sample consisted of whole blood.

The CDR3 region has the DNA TGTGCCAGCAGCCCCTCGTACCAAGAGACCCAGTACTTC. As protein: CASSPSYQETQYF. V and J are TRBV7-3 and TRBJ2-5; D unresolved. The CDR3 spans 13 residues. Germline V gene sequence: CDR1 SGHTA, CDR2 FQGTGA. V lost 5 bases and J lost 0, with 7 bases in between.